Listed below are T cell receptor beta chains from one sample, sequenced in a study of blood T cell repertoires in COVID-19. This table comes from immunoSEQ multiplex PCR, and its TCRdb copy is limited to in-frame clones, with some not included. Found here are 80,000 or so clones, roughly 78% of them singletons; the top ten hold 10%. The sequenced material came from peripheral blood. The receptors stem from a man aged 55-75 years with acute or convalescent COVID-19. CDR3s include the opening cysteine and the closing phenylalanine or tryptophan. D genes are given only for firm matches. Size is stated for part of the rows, as once, few or many counts, or as a class when the clone is expanded.

j_call: TRBJ2-1
v_call: TRBV27
cdr3_length: 14
clone_size: once
d_call: TRBD2
cdr3_nt: TGTGCCAGCAGTCTTCCTAGCGGAAGAAATGAGCAGTTCTTC
cdr3_aa: CASSLPSGRNEQFF

j_call: TRBJ2-2
v_call: TRBV7-2
cdr3_length: 15
clone_size: NA
d_call: TRBD2
cdr3_nt: TGTGCCAGCAGCCAGGGACTAGCGAACACCGGGGAGCTGTTTTTT
cdr3_aa: CASSQGLANTGELFF

j_call: TRBJ2-5
v_call: TRBV10-3
cdr3_length: 15
clone_size: NA
d_call: TRBD2
cdr3_nt: TGTGCCATCAGTGGAAAGCGGGGGAACCAAGAGACCCAGTACTTC
cdr3_aa: CAISGKRGNQETQYF

j_call: TRBJ2-3
v_call: TRBV7-3
cdr3_length: 15
clone_size: few
d_call: TRBD2
cdr3_nt: TGTGCCAGCAGCGTACTCGGGGGGGACACAGATACGCAGTATTTT
cdr3_aa: CASSVLGGDTDTQYF

j_call: TRBJ2-6
v_call: TRBV2
cdr3_length: 19
clone_size: NA
d_call: TRBD2
cdr3_nt: TGTGCCAGCAGTGTCCCCCCAGCGGGGGGGTCTTTTGGGGCCAACGTCCTGACTTTC
cdr3_aa: CASSVPPAGGSFGANVLTF

j_call: TRBJ1-2
v_call: TRBV18
cdr3_length: 14
clone_size: NA
d_call: NA
cdr3_nt: TGTGCCAGCTCACTCTCACAGGGCCCCTATGGCTACACCTTC
cdr3_aa: CASSLSQGPYGYTF

j_call: TRBJ2-7
v_call: TRBV27
cdr3_length: 15
clone_size: few
d_call: TRBD2
cdr3_nt: TGTGCCAGCAGTTTATCCGGGACTAGCCCCTACGAGCAGTACTTC
cdr3_aa: CASSLSGTSPYEQYF

j_call: TRBJ2-3
v_call: TRBV5-1
cdr3_length: 15
clone_size: NA
d_call: TRBD2
cdr3_nt: TGCGCCAGCAGCTTGGGGCCGGGAGGGGTAGATACGCAGTATTTT
cdr3_aa: CASSLGPGGVDTQYF

j_call: TRBJ2-7
v_call: TRBV5-4
cdr3_length: 13
clone_size: NA
d_call: TRBD1
cdr3_nt: TGTGCCAGCAGCTTGATGGGACAGGGGGCGAAGTACTTC
cdr3_aa: CASSLMGQGAKYF

j_call: TRBJ1-2
v_call: TRBV19
cdr3_length: 14
clone_size: NA
d_call: NA
cdr3_nt: TGTGCCAGTAGTATAGGGGCAGGGCCCTATGGCTACACCTTC
cdr3_aa: CASSIGAGPYGYTF

j_call: TRBJ2-6
v_call: TRBV7-2
cdr3_length: 15
clone_size: NA
d_call: NA
cdr3_nt: TGTGCCAGCAGCGCTCAGGGCTCTGGGGCCAACGTCCTGACTTTC
cdr3_aa: CASSAQGSGANVLTF

j_call: TRBJ2-1
v_call: TRBV7-2
cdr3_length: 18
clone_size: NA
d_call: TRBD2
cdr3_nt: TGTGCCAGCAGCTTCCTCTTCGGCCGGGGCGGGGGGGCCAATGAGCAGTTCTTC
cdr3_aa: CASSFLFGRGGGANEQFF

j_call: TRBJ2-3
v_call: TRBV28
cdr3_length: 15
clone_size: NA
d_call: TRBD1
cdr3_nt: TGTGCCAGCAGTTCGTCCGGGACAGGGGCAGATACGCAGTATTTT
cdr3_aa: CASSSSGTGADTQYF

j_call: TRBJ2-1
v_call: TRBV28
cdr3_length: 15
clone_size: NA
d_call: TRBD2
cdr3_nt: TGTGCCAGCAGCCGCGTAGCGGGAGGCTACAATGAGCAGTTCTTC
cdr3_aa: CASSRVAGGYNEQFF

j_call: TRBJ2-5
v_call: TRBV30
cdr3_length: 16
clone_size: NA
d_call: NA
cdr3_nt: TGTGCCTGGAGACGGTCCCGTAACTTGCGGGAAGAGACCCAGTACTTC
cdr3_aa: CAWRRSRNLREETQYF

j_call: TRBJ1-3
v_call: TRBV7-8
cdr3_length: 12
clone_size: NA
d_call: NA
cdr3_nt: TGTGCCAGCAGCACGCAGGGAAACACCATATATTTT
cdr3_aa: CASSTQGNTIYF

j_call: TRBJ1-6
v_call: TRBV24-1
cdr3_length: 17
clone_size: NA
d_call: TRBD1
cdr3_nt: TGTGCCACCAGTGACTCAAGGACAGGGGCAAATAATTCACCCCTCCACTTT
cdr3_aa: CATSDSRTGANNSPLHF

j_call: TRBJ1-2
v_call: TRBV6-5
cdr3_length: 15
clone_size: NA
d_call: TRBD1
cdr3_nt: TGTGCCAGCAGTTACTCGTTCCAGGGGGCGCTTGGCTACACCTTC
cdr3_aa: CASSYSFQGALGYTF